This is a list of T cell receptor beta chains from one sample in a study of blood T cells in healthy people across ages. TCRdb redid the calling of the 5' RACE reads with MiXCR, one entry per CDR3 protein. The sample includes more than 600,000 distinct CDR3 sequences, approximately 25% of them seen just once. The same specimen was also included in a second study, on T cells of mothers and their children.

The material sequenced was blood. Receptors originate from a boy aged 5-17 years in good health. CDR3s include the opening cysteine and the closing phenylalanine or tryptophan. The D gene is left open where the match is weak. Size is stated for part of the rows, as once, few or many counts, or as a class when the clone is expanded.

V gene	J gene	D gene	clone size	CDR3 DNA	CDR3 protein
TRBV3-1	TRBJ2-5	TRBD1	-	TGTGCCAGCGGCCAAACGGACAGGGCAGGAGAGACCCAGTACTTC	CASGQTDRAGETQYF
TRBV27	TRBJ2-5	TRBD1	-	TGTGCCAGCAGTTTAACAGGGGTGCAGACCCAGTACTTC	CASSLTGVQTQYF
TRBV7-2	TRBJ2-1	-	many	TGTGCCAGCAGCTTAGTAGCTGGGCAGTACAATGAGCAGTTCTTC	CASSLVAGQYNEQFF
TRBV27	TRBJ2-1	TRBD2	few	TGTGCCAGCAGCCGAATAGCGGGGATTTACAATGAGCAGTTCTTC	CASSRIAGIYNEQFF
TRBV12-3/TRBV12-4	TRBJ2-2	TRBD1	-	TGTGCCAGCAGTTTTCCTGTGGACAGGGTTATTTCACTAAACCTGAACACCGGGGAGCTGTTTTTT	CASSFPVDRVISLNLNTGELFF
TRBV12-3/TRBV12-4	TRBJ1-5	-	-	TGTGCCAGCAGCCCCACGTTAGATAGCAATCAGCCCCAGCACTTT	CASSPTLDSNQPQHF
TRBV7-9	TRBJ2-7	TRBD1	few	TGTGCCAGCAGCGGGACAGGGACGCGGGAGCAGTACTTC	CASSGTGTREQYF
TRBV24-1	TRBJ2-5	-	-	TGTGCCACCAGTGATTTTGGGAGGGGGACCGAAGAGACCCAGTACTTC	CATSDFGRGTEETQYF
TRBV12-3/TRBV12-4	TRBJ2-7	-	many	TGTGCCAGCAGCCTGATCCCCTACGAGCAGTACTTC	CASSLIPYEQYF
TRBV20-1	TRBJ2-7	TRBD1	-	TGCAGTGCTAGGGGGGACAGGAACCACGAGCAGTACTTC	CSARGDRNHEQYF
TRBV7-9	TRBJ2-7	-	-	TGTGCCAGCAGGGCCGAAAGGGTATACGAGCAGTACTTC	CASRAERVYEQYF
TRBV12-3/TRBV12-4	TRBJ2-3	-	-	TGTGCCAGCACCTTACCAGGAGATACGCAGTATTTT	CASTLPGDTQYF
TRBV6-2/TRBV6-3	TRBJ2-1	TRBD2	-	TGTGCCAGCAGTTACACCCCGGGACTAGCGGGGGCCTACAATGAGCAGTTCTTC	CASSYTPGLAGAYNEQFF
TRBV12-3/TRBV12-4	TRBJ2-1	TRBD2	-	TGTGCCAGCAGTCCAACCCCGGGTAGCGGGGGGCGAGAGCAGTTCTTC	CASSPTPGSGGREQFF
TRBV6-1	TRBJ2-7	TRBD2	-	TGTGCCAGCAGGGAAAGCGGGGGGGCTCACGAGCAGTACTTC	CASRESGGAHEQYF
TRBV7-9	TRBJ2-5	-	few	TGTGCCAGCAGCTTATTCCCGGAGGAGACCCAGTACTTC	CASSLFPEETQYF
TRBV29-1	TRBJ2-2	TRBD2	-	TGCAGCGTTGTGCTAGCGGGAGTTACGAACACCGGGGAGCTGTTTTTT	CSVVLAGVTNTGELFF
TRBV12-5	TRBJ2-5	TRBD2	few	TGTGCTAGTGGTCCCGGACTAGCGACGGAGACCCAGTACTTC	CASGPGLATETQYF
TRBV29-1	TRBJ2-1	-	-	TGCAGCGTTTTAAGTTTTGGCTCCTACAATGAGCAGTTCTTC	CSVLSFGSYNEQFF
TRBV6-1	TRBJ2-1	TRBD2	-	TGTGCCAGCAGTCTCGGACTAGCCGACAATACTGAGCAGTTCTTC	CASSLGLADNTEQFF
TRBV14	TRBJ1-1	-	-	TGTGCCAGCAGCCAAGATCATTCGCTCAGGGTTGAAGCTTTCTTT	CASSQDHSLRVEAFF
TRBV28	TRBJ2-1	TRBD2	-	TGTGCCAGCAAATTTACGAGCGGGAGTCTGGATGAGCAGTTCTTC	CASKFTSGSLDEQFF
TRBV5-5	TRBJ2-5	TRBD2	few	TGTGCCAGCAGCTCCGGGACTAGCGGACTTGGGGAAGAGACCCAGTACTTC	CASSSGTSGLGEETQYF
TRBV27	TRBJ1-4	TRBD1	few	TGTGCCGGCAGTTGGAGACAGGGACGGAAACTGTTTTTT	CAGSWRQGRKLFF
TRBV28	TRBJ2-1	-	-	TGTGCCAGCACCCCAGGACTGATCTCCTACAATGAGCAGTTCTTC	CASTPGLISYNEQFF
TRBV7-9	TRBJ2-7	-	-	TGTACCAGCAGCTTGTGGGCCCCCTACGAGCAGTACTTC	CTSSLWAPYEQYF
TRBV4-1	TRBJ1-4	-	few	TGCGCCAGCAGCCAAGCAGACAGGAATGAAAAACTGTTTTTT	CASSQADRNEKLFF
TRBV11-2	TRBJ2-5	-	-	TGTGCCAGCAGCCCCTTCGGGACGCTGGGGGAGACCCAGTACTTC	CASSPFGTLGETQYF
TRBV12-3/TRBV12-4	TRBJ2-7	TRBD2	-	TGTGCCAGCAGTTCTAGCGGGAGGGTTACCGAGCAGTACTTC	CASSSSGRVTEQYF
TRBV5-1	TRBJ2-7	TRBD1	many	TGCGCCAGCAGCTTGACGACAGGGGGGCTCTCCTACGAGCAGTACTTC	CASSLTTGGLSYEQYF
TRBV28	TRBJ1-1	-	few	TGTGCCAGCAGCGACCCCAGGGGCTCCGACACTGAAGCTTTCTTT	CASSDPRGSDTEAFF
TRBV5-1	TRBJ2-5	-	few	TGCGCCAGCAGCTCGGCCCGGGACTCGGCGGGTGGTGAGACCCAGTACTTC	CASSSARDSAGGETQYF
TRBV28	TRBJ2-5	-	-	TGTGCCAGCAGTTTCGTCTCGGGTTCACCTCTAGAGACCCAGTACTTC	CASSFVSGSPLETQYF